Shown below are 4 T cell receptor beta chains from a single sample sequenced in a study of regulatory T cells in long-lasting Graves disease. Building of the TCR beta libraries involved iRepertoire HTBI primers and Arm-PCR of CDR3 regions. TCRdb reprocessed the multiplex PCR reads via MiXCR and lists one record per CDR3 protein. The data contain about 660,000 distinct CDR3 sequences, about 32% of them singletons. Time point meaning: persistent/refractory GD, antithyroid drugs over 5 years with positive TRAb. The TCR library was prepared using RNA isolated from PBMCs. The source was peripheral blood mononuclear cells (PBMCs), collected when the disease was refractory, from a patient treated with antithyroid drugs. The receptor set was obtained from a female donor with Graves disease.

The sample holds a few counts of this clonotype. This sequence joins TRBV5-1 and TRBJ2-4; 7 bases fit TRBD2. This CDR3 contains 18 residues. CDR1 is SGHRS, CDR2 YFSETQ, per germline. J gave up 0 bases and V 1 base, and 10 bases lay outside the gene matches. As DNA, the CDR3 is TGCGCCAGCAGCTTGAATTTCATCGGGGGGACAGCCAAAAACATTCAGTACTTC. This gives the protein CASSLNFIGGTAKNIQYF.

This clonotype was seen more than once but under ten times. The chain combines TRBV29-1 with TRBJ2-7; the D is unclear. Trimming stripped 0 bases from V and 9 bases from J, with 6 bases between. The CDR3 covers 10 residues. The germline V gene has CDR1 SQVTM and CDR2 ANQGSEA. This CDR3 is CSVEESGQYF. The CDR3 DNA reads as TGCAGCGTTGAAGAGTCTGGGCAGTACTTC.

This chain joins TRBV6-2 or TRBV6-3 and TRBJ1-1, with 7 bases matching TRBD1. The CDR3 is 15 amino acids. Germline-derived CDR1 and CDR2 are MNHEY and SVGEGT. The trim removed 2 bases at V and 0 bases at J, leaving 3 bases unmatched. In DNA, the CDR3 is TGTGCCAGCAGTTACAGGGACAGCCTGAACACTGAAGCTTTCTTT. Its protein product is CASSYRDSLNTEAFF.

This sequence joins TRBV6-2 or TRBV6-3 and TRBJ2-5; 7 nucleotides agree with TRBD1. The length of the CDR3 is 13 residues. The V segment lost 4 bases and the J segment 4 bases; nucleotides outside the gene matches: 3. Germline V gene lookup returns CDR1 MNHEY and CDR2 SVGEGT. CDR3 sequence (DNA): TGTGCCAGCAGTTTTTACAGGGGAGAGACCCAGTACTTC. Encoded protein: CASSFYRGETQYF.